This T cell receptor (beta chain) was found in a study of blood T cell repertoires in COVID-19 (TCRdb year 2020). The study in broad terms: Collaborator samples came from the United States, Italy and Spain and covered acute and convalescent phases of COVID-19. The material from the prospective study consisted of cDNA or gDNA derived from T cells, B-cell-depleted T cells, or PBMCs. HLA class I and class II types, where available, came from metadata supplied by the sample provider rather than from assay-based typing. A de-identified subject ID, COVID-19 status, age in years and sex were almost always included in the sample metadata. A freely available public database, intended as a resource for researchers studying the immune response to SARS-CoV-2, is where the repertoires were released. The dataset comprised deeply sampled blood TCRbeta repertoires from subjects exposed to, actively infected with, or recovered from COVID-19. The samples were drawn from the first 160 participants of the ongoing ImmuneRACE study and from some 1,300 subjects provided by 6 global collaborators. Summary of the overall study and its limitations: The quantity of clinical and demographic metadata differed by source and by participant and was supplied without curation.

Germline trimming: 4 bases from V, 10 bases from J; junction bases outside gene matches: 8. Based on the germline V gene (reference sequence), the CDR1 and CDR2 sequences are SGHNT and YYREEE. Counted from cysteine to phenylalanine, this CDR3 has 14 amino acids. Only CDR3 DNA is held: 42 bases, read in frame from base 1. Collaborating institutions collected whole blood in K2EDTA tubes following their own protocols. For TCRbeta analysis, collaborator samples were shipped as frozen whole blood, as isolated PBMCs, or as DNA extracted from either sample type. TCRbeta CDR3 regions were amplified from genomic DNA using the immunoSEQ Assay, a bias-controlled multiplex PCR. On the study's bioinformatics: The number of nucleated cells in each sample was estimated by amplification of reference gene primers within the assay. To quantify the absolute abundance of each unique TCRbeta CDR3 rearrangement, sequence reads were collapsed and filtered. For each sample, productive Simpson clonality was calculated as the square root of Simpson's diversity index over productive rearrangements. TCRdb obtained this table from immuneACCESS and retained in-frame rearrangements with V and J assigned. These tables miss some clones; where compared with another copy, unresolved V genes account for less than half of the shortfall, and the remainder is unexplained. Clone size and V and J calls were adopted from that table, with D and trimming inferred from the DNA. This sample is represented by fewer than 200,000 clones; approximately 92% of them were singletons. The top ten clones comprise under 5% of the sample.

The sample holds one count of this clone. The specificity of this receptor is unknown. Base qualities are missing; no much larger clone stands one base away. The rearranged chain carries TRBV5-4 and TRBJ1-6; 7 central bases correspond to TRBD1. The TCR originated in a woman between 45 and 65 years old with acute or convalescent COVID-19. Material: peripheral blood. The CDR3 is CASSQGEKNSPLHF. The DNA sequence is TGTGCCAGCAGCCAGGGGGAGAAGAACTCACCCCTCCACTTT.